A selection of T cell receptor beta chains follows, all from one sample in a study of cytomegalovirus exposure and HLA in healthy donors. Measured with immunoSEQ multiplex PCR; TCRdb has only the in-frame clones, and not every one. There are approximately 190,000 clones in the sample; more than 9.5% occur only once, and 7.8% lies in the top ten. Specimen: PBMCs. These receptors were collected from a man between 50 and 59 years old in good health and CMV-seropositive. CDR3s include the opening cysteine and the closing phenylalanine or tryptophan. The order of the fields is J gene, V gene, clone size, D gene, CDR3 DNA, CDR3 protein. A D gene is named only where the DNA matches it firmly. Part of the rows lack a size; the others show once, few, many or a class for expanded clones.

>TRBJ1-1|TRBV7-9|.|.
TGTGCCAGCAGTTCAATCGACAGCATGAACACTGAAGCTTTCTTT
CASSSIDSMNTEAFF
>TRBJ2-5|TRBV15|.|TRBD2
TGTGCCACCAGTACTGGGACTAGCGGGGGGGCGGAAGAGACCCAGTACTTC
CATSTGTSGGAEETQYF
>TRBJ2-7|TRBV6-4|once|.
TGTGCCAGCAGAGCACTACAGGGCTACGAGCAGTACTTC
CASRALQGYEQYF
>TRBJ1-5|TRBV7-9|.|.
TGTGCCAGCAGCTTAGGGGAAGTGGAGGGTCAGCCCCAGCATTTT
CASSLGEVEGQPQHF
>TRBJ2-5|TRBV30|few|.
TGTGCCTGGATGATCGGGGAGACCCAGTACTTC
CAWMIGETQYF
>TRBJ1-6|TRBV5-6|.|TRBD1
TGTGCCAGCAGCCACCAACAGGGGGCTTATTCTCCTTCACCCCTCCACTTT
CASSHQQGAYSPSPLHF
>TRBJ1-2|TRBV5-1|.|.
TGCGCCAGCAGCTTGGATCAGGGGCAGTATGGCTACACCTTC
CASSLDQGQYGYTF
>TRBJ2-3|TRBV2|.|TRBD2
TGTGCCAGCAGGAGAGCGGGGGGTTCCGATACGCAGTATTTT
CASRRAGGSDTQYF
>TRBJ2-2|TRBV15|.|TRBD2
TGTGCCACCTCCGGGGGGGACACCGGGGAGCTGTTTTTT
CATSGGDTGELFF
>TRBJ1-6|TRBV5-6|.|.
TGTGCCAGAAGCTTGAGGACGGGGGAGCTCCTCCACTTT
CARSLRTGELLHF
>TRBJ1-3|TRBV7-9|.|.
TGTGCCAGCAGCCCACGGACAGAAAAGATCGTTGGAAACACCATATATTTT
CASSPRTEKIVGNTIYF
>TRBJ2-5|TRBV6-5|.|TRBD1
TGTGCCAGCAACCCGGACAGGGTTGCAGAGACCCAGTACTTC
CASNPDRVAETQYF
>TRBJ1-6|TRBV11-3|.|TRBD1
TGTGCCAGCAGCTTCCGGGACAGGGGCAATTCACCCCTCCACTTT
CASSFRDRGNSPLHF
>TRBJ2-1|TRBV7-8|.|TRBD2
TGTGCCAGCAGCCCACCATTAGGCACTAGCGGGGGGCAGGATGAGCAGTTCTTC
CASSPPLGTSGGQDEQFF
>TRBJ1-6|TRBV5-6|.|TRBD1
TGTGCCAGCAGCTTGAAGGTTGGACAGGTGGATTCACCCCTCCACTTT
CASSLKVGQVDSPLHF
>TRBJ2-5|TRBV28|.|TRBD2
TGTGCCAGCCTTGGAGTCGGGGGGGCAGAGACCCAGTACTTC
CASLGVGGAETQYF
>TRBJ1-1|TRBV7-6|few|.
TGTGCCAGCAGCTCATTACAGGGAACGAACACTGAAGCTTTCTTT
CASSSLQGTNTEAFF
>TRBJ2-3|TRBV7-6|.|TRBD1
TGTGCCAGCAGCTTAGCGCAGGGGGCGGGAGATACGCAGTATTTT
CASSLAQGAGDTQYF
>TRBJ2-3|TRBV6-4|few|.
TGTGCCAGCAGTGTCGGGACTGGTAAAGATACGCAGTATTTT
CASSVGTGKDTQYF
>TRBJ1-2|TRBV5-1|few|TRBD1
TGCGCCAGCAGCTCGGACAGGGGTGGGGGCTACACCTTC
CASSSDRGGGYTF
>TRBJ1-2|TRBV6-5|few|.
TGTGCCAGCAGTGCTTGGACAGCAAGCTATGGCTACACCTTC
CASSAWTASYGYTF
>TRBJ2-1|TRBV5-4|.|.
TGTGCCAGCAGCTTGGGGGCGGGGCTGGAGGGGCAGTTCTTC
CASSLGAGLEGQFF
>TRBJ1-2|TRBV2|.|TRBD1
TGTGCCAGCAGCCTATCCAGGACAGGTGGCGGCTACACCTTC
CASSLSRTGGGYTF
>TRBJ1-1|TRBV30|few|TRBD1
TGTGCCTGGAGTATTCCGGGACAGAGTAGGGTTGAAGCTTTCTTT
CAWSIPGQSRVEAFF
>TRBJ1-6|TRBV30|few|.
TGTGCCTGGAGTCCCCTAGGCCGCGGGGCGCTGGTTTCACCCCTCCACTTT
CAWSPLGRGALVSPLHF
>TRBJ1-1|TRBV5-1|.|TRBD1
TGCGCCAGCAGCTTGACAGGGGTTCTCAACACTGAAGCTTTCTTT
CASSLTGVLNTEAFF
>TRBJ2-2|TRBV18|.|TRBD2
TGTGCCAGCTCGGGACTACTGAACACCGGGGAGCTGTTTTTT
CASSGLLNTGELFF
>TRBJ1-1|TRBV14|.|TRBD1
TGTGCCAGCAGCCATGAAGTACAGGGGGCGAACACTGAAGCTTTCTTT
CASSHEVQGANTEAFF
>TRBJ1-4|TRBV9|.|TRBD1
TGTGCCAGCAGCCCGGGTCCGGGACAGGGGCATGGAAAACTGTTTTTT
CASSPGPGQGHGKLFF
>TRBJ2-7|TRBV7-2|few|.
TGTGCCAGCAGCTTAAGGGGGACCTACGAGCAGTACTTC
CASSLRGTYEQYF
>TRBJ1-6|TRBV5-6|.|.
TGTGCCAGCAGCTTGGACAGTAACAATTCACCCCTCCACTTT
CASSLDSNNSPLHF
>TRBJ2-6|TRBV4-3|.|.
TGCGCCAGCAGCGCTCAGGGGACTGGGGCCAACGTCCTGACTTTC
CASSAQGTGANVLTF
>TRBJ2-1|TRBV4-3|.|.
TGCGCCAGCAGCCAAGATCAACTACCTACTGGTGAGCAGTTCTTC
CASSQDQLPTGEQFF
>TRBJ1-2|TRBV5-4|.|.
TGTGCCAGCAGCTTAGACAGGACCACTAACTATGGCTACACCTTC
CASSLDRTTNYGYTF
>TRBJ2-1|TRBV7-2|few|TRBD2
TGTGCCAGCAGCCCAGGCAGCGGGGGCCGGGATGCCCTATACAATGAGCAGTTCTTC
CASSPGSGGRDALYNEQFF
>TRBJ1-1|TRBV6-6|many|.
TGTGCCAGCAGTTACCGGGATGGGAACACTGAAGCTTTCTTT
CASSYRDGNTEAFF
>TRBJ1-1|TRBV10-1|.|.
TGCGCCAGCAGTGAGTCGAGACTCCTTAACACTGAAGCTTTCTTT
CASSESRLLNTEAFF
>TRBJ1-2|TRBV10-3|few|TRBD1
TGCGCCATCAGTGGTACAGGGGTGTTTGGCTACACCTTC
CAISGTGVFGYTF
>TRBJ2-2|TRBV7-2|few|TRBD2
TGTGCCAGCAGCCGTCGGACTAGCGGGGGCCTGAACACCGGGGAGCTGTTTTTT
CASSRRTSGGLNTGELFF
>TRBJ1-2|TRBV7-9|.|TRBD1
TGTGCCAGCAGCTTAATGACAGGGGGCGATCATGGCTACACCTTC
CASSLMTGGDHGYTF
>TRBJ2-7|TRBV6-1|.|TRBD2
TGTGCCAGCAATGAAGATCAAGCGGGGGCCTACTACGAGCAGTACTTC
CASNEDQAGAYYEQYF
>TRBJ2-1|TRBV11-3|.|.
TGTGCCAGCAGCTTAGAGGGCGGGACTGAGCAGTTCTTC
CASSLEGGTEQFF
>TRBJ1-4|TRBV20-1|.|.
TGCAGTGCTTCCAGACAGGAAAAACTGTTTTTT
CSASRQEKLFF
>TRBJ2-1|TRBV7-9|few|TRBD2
TGTGCCAGCAGGACTAGCGGGGTTGGTGAGCAGTTCTTC
CASRTSGVGEQFF
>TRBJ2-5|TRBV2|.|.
TGTGCCAGCAGTGTAGACTCCAAAGAGACCCAGTACTTC
CASSVDSKETQYF
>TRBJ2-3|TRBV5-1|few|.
TGCGCCAGCAGCTCGTTACGTTCATTCGGAGATACGCAGTATTTT
CASSSLRSFGDTQYF
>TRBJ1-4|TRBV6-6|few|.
TGTGCCAGCAGTTACGTACAGGGAAACGAAAAACTGTTTTTT
CASSYVQGNEKLFF
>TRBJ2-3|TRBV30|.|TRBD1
TGTGCCTGGAGTGCGTCAGGGACAGGGGTGACAGATAAGCAGTATTTT
CAWSASGTGVTDKQYF
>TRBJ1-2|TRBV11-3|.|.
TGTGCCAGCAGCTTATTCCTCCAGGGAAACTATGGCTACACCTTC
CASSLFLQGNYGYTF